Here is one TCR beta chain with its context. The library came from three nested PCR rounds adapted from ARM-PCR protocols. TCRdb passed the multiplex PCR reads through MiXCR, listing each CDR3 protein once. This repertoire shows some 120,000 distinct CDR3 sequences, around three fifths found once; its top ten account for 9.5% to 15%. These data originate in a study of tumor and adjacent non-tumor tissue in lung cancer. The CDR3 has 12 residues. The V end lost 4 bases, the J end lost 5 bases, and 5 bases lay between the germline ends. CDR1 LNHDA and CDR2 SQIVND come from the germline V gene (reference sequence). This sample's RNA came from whole unsorted tissue.

Material for sequencing was lung tumor tissue. This receptor was taken from a man younger than 45 with non-small cell lung cancer. The chain links TRBV19 to TRBJ2-2; no clear D gene. The CDR3 is CASSTRTGELFF. DNA of the CDR3: TGTGCCAGTAGTACCCGAACCGGGGAGCTGTTTTTT.